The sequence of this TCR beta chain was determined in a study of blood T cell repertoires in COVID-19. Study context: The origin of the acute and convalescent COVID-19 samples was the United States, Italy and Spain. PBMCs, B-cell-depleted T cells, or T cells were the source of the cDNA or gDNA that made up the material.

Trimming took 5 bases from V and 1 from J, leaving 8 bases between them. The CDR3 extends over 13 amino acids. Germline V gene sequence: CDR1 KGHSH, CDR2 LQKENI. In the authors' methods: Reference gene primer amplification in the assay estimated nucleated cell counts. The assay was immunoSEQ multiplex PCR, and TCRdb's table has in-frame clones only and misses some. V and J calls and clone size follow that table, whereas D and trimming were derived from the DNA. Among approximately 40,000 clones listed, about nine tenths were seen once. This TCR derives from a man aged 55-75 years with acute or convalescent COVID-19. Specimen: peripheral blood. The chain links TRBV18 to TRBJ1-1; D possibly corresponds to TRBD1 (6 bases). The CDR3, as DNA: TGTGCCAGCTCAACGACAGGGAACACTGAAGCTTTCTTT. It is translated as CASSTTGNTEAFF.